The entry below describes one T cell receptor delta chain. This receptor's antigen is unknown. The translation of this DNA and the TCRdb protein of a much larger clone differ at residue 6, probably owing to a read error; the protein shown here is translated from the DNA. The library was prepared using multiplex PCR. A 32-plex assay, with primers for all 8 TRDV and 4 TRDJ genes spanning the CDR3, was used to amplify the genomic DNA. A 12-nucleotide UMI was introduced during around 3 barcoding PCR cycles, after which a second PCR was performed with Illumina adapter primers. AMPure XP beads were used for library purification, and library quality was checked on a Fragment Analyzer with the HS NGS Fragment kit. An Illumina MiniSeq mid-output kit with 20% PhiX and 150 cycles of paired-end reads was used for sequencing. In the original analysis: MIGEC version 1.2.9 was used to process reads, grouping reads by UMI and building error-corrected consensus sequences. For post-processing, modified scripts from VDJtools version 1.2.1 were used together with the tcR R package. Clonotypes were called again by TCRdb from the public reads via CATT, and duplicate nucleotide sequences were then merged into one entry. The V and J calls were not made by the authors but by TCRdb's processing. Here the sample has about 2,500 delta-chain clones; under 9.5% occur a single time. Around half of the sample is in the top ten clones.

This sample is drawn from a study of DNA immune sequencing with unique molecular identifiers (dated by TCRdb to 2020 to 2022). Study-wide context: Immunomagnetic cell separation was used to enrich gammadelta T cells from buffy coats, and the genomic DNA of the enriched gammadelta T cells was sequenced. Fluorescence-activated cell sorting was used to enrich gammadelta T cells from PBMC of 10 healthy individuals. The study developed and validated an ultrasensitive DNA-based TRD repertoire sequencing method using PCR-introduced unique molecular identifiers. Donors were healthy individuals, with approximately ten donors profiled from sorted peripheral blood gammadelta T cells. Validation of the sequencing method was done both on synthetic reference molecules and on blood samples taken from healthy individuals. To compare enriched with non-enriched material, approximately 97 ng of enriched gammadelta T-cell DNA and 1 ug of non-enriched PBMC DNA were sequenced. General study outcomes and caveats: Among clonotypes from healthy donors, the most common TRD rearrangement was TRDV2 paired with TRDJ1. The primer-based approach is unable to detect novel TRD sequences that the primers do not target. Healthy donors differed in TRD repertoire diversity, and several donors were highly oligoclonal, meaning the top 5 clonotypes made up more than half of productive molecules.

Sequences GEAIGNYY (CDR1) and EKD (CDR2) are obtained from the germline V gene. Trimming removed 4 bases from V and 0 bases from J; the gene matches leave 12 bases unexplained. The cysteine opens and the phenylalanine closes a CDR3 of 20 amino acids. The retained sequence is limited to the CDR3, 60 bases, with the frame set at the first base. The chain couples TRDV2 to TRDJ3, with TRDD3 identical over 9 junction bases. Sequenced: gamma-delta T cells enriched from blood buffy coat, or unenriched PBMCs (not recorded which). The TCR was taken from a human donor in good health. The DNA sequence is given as TGTGCCTGTGATCCCGTTGTACTGGGGGAAAGCTCCTGGGACACCCGACAGATGTTTTTC. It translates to CACDPVVLGESSWDTRQMFF.